These 27 T cell receptor beta chains originate from one sample sequenced in a study of cytomegalovirus exposure and HLA in healthy donors. The PCR contained 60 Vbeta and 13 Jbeta primers. Libraries were prepared by immunoSEQ multiplex PCR; TCRdb keeps only in-frame clonotypes and omits some of them. The sample has 100,000 to 120,000 clones, around 84% seen once; the top ten hold 1.3%. The specimen was PBMCs. These TCRs come from a woman aged 25 to 45 in good health and CMV-seronegative.

This clone was counted between two and nine times. The V call is TRBV9, the J call TRBJ2-7, with 8 bases lining up with TRBD1. Trimming at V came to 3 bases and at J to 3 bases, leaving 8 bases not matched to a gene. This CDR3 is 15 amino acids long. CDR1 is SGDLS and CDR2 is YYNGEE in the germline V gene. The CDR3 loop reads CASSEGPTGDYEQYV. The CDR3 nucleotides are TGTGCCAGCAGCGAGGGTCCGACAGGGGACTACGAGCAGTACGTC.

This clone turned up a few times. The chain carries TRBV5-6 and TRBJ1-1; TRBD1 might be the D (6 bases). Looked up from germline, CDR1 is SGHDT and CDR2 is YYEEEE. This CDR3 is 15 amino acids long. The V end lost 1 base, the J end lost 1 base, and 11 bases lay between the germline ends. Here the CDR3 DNA reads TGTGCCAGCAGCTTGTGGGGGGGCTGGAACACTGAAGCTTTCTTT. Translated: CASSLWGGWNTEAFF.

V and J are TRBV28 and TRBJ2-1; 8 bases align to TRBD1. The CDR3 covers 16 residues. The germline V gene has CDR1 MDHEN and CDR2 SYDVKM. The V and J ends lost 6 bases and 7 bases, in that order; junction bases with no gene match: 14. CDR3 sequence (DNA): TGTGCCAGCAGACCAGACAGGGGTGATATTATGAATGAGCAGTTCTTC. Translated: CASRPDRGDIMNEQFF.

The chain recombines TRBV2 with TRBJ2-3, with 7 bases aligning to TRBD1. The CDR3 extends over 16 amino acids. The V gene's germline CDR1 is SNHLY and CDR2 FYNNEI. V lost 7 bases and J lost 3; bases outside the gene matches: 13. The CDR3 reads CASNQGESYSTDTQYF. CDR3 nucleotide sequence: TGTGCCAGCAACCAGGGGGAGTCTTATAGTACAGATACGCAGTATTTT.

This clone was observed a handful of times. The rearrangement links TRBV29-1 to TRBJ2-5; possibly TRBD2 for D (7 bases). Germline values: CDR1 SQVTM, CDR2 ANQGSEA. V was trimmed by 4 bases and J by 4 bases, leaving 13 bases between them. The CDR3 sequence is 13 residues long. The CDR3, as DNA: TGCAGCGTTGTGAGGGGGAGGGCAGAGACCCAGTACTTC. The encoded protein is CSVVRGRAETQYF.

The rearrangement links TRBV30 to TRBJ2-7, with D possibly being TRBD1 (5 bases). Germline assignment: CDR1 GTSNPN and CDR2 SVGIG (reference sequence). Trimming removed 3 bases at V and 9 bases at J, with 21 bases between. The CDR3 loop spans 14 amino acids. CDR3 coding DNA: TGTGCCTGGAGGGGTGGGGCCCAGCCTATGGGGCAGTACTTC. Amino acids: CAWRGGAQPMGQYF. The entire variable domain, with the rest obtained from reference TRBV30 and TRBJ2-7, is as follows: SQTIHQWPATLVQPVGSPLSLECTVEGTSNPNLYWYRQAAGRGLQLLFYSVGIGQISSEVPQNLSASRPQDRQFILSSKKLLLSDSGFYLCAWRGGAQPMGQYFGPGTRLTVT.

The rearrangement links TRBV7-2 to TRBJ2-5, with D perhaps TRBD1 (6 bases). Trimming removed 4 bases at V and 5 bases at J, with 11 bases between. Per the germline V gene, CDR1 is SGHTA and CDR2 is FQGNSA. The CDR3 is 13 residues long. Here the CDR3 DNA reads TGTGCCAGCAGCTCAGACCAGGGGGAGACCCAGTACTTC. Encoded protein: CASSSDQGETQYF.

This chain uses TRBV5-1 with TRBJ1-2; no definite D call. Per the germline V gene, CDR1 is SGHRS and CDR2 is YFSETQ. Trimming took 5 bases from V and 0 from J, leaving 17 bases between them. This CDR3 has 16 residues. The CDR3 loop is CASSSPDGSTNYGYTF. The CDR3 DNA sequence: TGCGCCAGCAGTTCCCCTGATGGGAGTACTAACTATGGCTACACCTTC.

The chain joins TRBV6-4 to TRBJ2-5; 9 bases fit TRBD2. CDR3 length: 15 residues. Germline V gene data show CDR1 as MRHNA and CDR2 as SNTAGT. Unmatched junction bases numbered 8, after V lost 5 bases and J lost 4 bases. CDR3 DNA: TGTGCCAGCAGTCAGACAGCGGGAGGTGGAGAGACCCAGTACTTC. Residues: CASSQTAGGGETQYF.

This clone was observed a handful of times. The gene calls are TRBV5-1 and TRBJ1-1; 8 bases agree with TRBD1. The trim removed 4 bases at V and 4 bases at J, leaving 9 bases unmatched. The germline V gene has CDR1 SGHRS and CDR2 YFSETQ. The CDR3 is made up of 15 amino acids. The CDR3 region has the DNA TGCGCCAGCAGCCCGTCCACAGGGGGGCTCACTGAAGCTTTCTTT. This encodes CASSPSTGGLTEAFF.

V is TRBV5-1 and J is TRBJ2-5, with TRBD1 matching over 12 bases. This CDR3 has 15 amino acids. Germline assignment: CDR1 SGHRS and CDR2 YFSETQ. Trimming removed 0 bases from V and 4 bases from J; junction bases left unmatched: 1. The CDR3 region is CASSLGGQGAETQYF. CDR3 DNA sequence: TGCGCCAGCAGCTTGGGGGGACAGGGGGCAGAGACCCAGTACTTC.

The chain recombines TRBV7-2 with TRBJ1-6, with 10 bases aligning to TRBD1. Germline lookup yields CDR1 SGHTA and CDR2 FQGNSA. After removal of 2 bases from V and 7 bases from J, the junction contained 2 bases not matched to a gene. There are 15 residues in the CDR3. In DNA form, the CDR3 reads TGTGCCAGCAGCTTAAGGGACAGGGGAAATTCACCCCTCCACTTT. It translates to CASSLRDRGNSPLHF.

As DNA, the CDR3 is TGTGCCTGGAGTGACTCGGGTCCGGCCGGGGAGCTGTTTTTT. Protein sequence: CAWSDSGPAGELFF. This sequence joins TRBV30 and TRBJ2-2; D remains unclear. V was clipped by 1 base and J by 6 bases, with 12 bases between them. CDR3 length: 14 residues. Germline assignment: CDR1 GTSNPN and CDR2 SVGIG (reference sequence).

The J gene is TRBJ2-1, the V gene TRBV4-1, with TRBD2 identical over 10 bases. This CDR3 region has 16 residues. With V trimmed by 0 bases and J by 7 bases, 6 bases remained unmatched. CDR1 is MGHRA and CDR2 is YSYEKL in the germline V gene. The CDR3 sequence is CASSQDLSGRLNEQFF. In DNA form, the CDR3 reads TGCGCCAGCAGCCAAGATCTTAGCGGGAGGTTGAATGAGCAGTTCTTC.

The chain carries TRBV9 and TRBJ2-7; 10 bases line up with TRBD2. V was clipped by 2 bases and J by 3 bases; unmatched bases: 2. Germline CDR1 and CDR2: SGDLS and YYNGEE. This CDR3 has 14 residues. CDR3 sequence: CASSVRTSGYEQYF. The DNA for the CDR3 is TGTGCCAGCAGCGTGAGGACTAGCGGCTACGAGCAGTACTTC.

The rearrangement joins TRBV5-6 to TRBJ1-1; D possibly corresponds to TRBD1 (5 bases). The V end was cut by 3 bases, the J end by 12 bases, with 18 bases between. The CDR3 loop spans 13 amino acids. The germline V gene has CDR1 SGHDT and CDR2 YYEEEE. CDR3 sequence reads: CASSWGQAVGPFF. The CDR3 DNA reads TGTGCCAGCAGCTGGGGTCAGGCGGTGGGGCCTTTCTTT. The full variable domain, with the rest looked up from reference TRBV5-6 and TRBJ1-1, is DAGVTQSPTHLIKTRGQQVTLRCSPKSGHDTVSWYQQALGQGPQFIFQYYEEEERQRGNFPDRFSGHQFPNYSSELNVNALLLGDSALYLCASSWGQAVGPFFGQGTRLTVV.

This clone is a singleton in its sample. The chain joins TRBV7-2 to TRBJ2-1, with unresolved D. V was trimmed by 3 bases and J by 6 bases, leaving 12 bases between them. The CDR3 contains 14 residues. Germline V gene sequence: CDR1 SGHTA, CDR2 FQGNSA. The CDR3 here is CASSFGRGVNEQFF. DNA of the CDR3: TGTGCCAGCAGCTTCGGTCGTGGAGTCAATGAGCAGTTCTTC.

V and J are TRBV30 and TRBJ2-1; TRBD2 aligns across 7 bases. The CDR3 runs 13 residues. Trimming cost V 5 bases and J 0 bases; bases outside gene matches: 1. The V gene's germline CDR1 is GTSNPN and CDR2 SVGIG (reference sequence). CDR3 sequence (DNA): TGTGCCTGGTCGGGGGGCTCCTACAATGAGCAGTTCTTC. This codes for CAWSGGSYNEQFF. Based on the CDR3 plus reference TRBV30 and TRBJ2-1, the full variable domain is SQTIHQWPATLVQPVGSPLSLECTVEGTSNPNLYWYRQAAGRGLQLLFYSVGIGQISSEVPQNLSASRPQDRQFILSSKKLLLSDSGFYLCAWSGGSYNEQFFGPGTRLTVL.

The V call is TRBV11-2, the J call TRBJ1-1; D is unresolved. Trimming pared 5 bases from V and 7 bases from J, leaving 5 bases between. The germline CDR1 and CDR2 sequences are SGHAT and FQNNGV. The CDR3 contains 10 residues. CDR3 amino acids: CASSVSEAFF. CDR3 bases: TGTGCCAGCAGCGTCAGTGAAGCTTTCTTT.

The chain uses TRBV6-5 and TRBJ2-7; weak D call: TRBD1 (5 bases). CDR1 is MNHEY, CDR2 SVGAGI, per germline. The V and J ends lost 4 bases and 2 bases respectively, with 6 bases between them. The CDR3 spans 12 residues. Written as DNA, the CDR3 is TGTGCCAGCAGTTCGACAGCCTACGAGCAGTACTTC. This encodes CASSSTAYEQYF.

The chain recombines TRBV5-4 with TRBJ2-7; 11 bases are shared with TRBD1. Germline CDR1 and CDR2: SGHNT and YYREEE (reference sequence). The CDR3 has 14 amino acids. With V trimmed by 4 bases and J by 5 bases, 5 bases remained unmatched. DNA of the CDR3: TGTGCCAGCAGCCGGGACAGGGGGATTAACGAGCAGTACTTC. Amino acid sequence: CASSRDRGINEQYF.

This clone was seen only a few times. The chain is built from TRBV6-5 and TRBJ1-1; D possibly corresponds to TRBD1 (6 bases). The CDR3 consists of 15 residues. Per germline, CDR1 MNHEY and CDR2 SVGAGI. V lost 0 bases to trimming and J lost 3 bases, with 11 bases between them. This CDR3 is CASSYSTGLDTEAFF. The DNA for the CDR3 is TGTGCCAGCAGTTACTCGACAGGTCTAGACACTGAAGCTTTCTTT.

V gene TRBV29-1 combines with J gene TRBJ1-1, with TRBD1 as a possible D gene (6 bases). This CDR3 region has 13 residues. The ends were cut back, 5 bases at V and 11 bases at J, with 21 bases in the middle. In germline, CDR1 is SQVTM, CDR2 ANQGSEA. CDR3: CSVLGQGLGWAFF. In nucleotides, the CDR3 is TGCAGCGTTTTGGGGCAGGGGCTCGGGTGGGCTTTCTTT.

The chain recombines TRBV30 with TRBJ2-5, with 11 bases lining up with TRBD2. The CDR3 is made up of 15 amino acids. Trimming at V came to 2 bases and at J to 2 bases, leaving 4 bases not matched to a gene. Germline assignment: CDR1 GTSNPN and CDR2 SVGIG (reference sequence). The CDR3 is CAWSLTSGGQETQYF. CDR3 bases: TGTGCCTGGAGTCTTACTAGCGGGGGTCAAGAGACCCAGTACTTC.

A single count supports this clone. This chain joins TRBV6-6 and TRBJ2-4; 9 bases align to TRBD1. Looked up from germline, CDR1 is MNHNY and CDR2 is SVGAGI (reference sequence). V lost 6 bases and J lost 8; bases outside the gene matches: 8. This CDR3 region has 14 residues. The CDR3 spells CASRTGGYKDIQYF. CDR3 nucleotide sequence: TGTGCCAGCAGAACAGGGGGCTATAAGGACATTCAGTACTTC.

J is TRBJ1-4 and V is TRBV25-1; 7 nucleotides line up with TRBD1. Germline V gives CDR1 MGHDK, CDR2 SYGVNS. With 7 bases clipped from V and 5 bases from J, the junction kept 7 bases outside the gene matches. The CDR3 length is 14 residues. The DNA of the CDR3 is TGTGCCAGCACCATTACAGGGGAGAATGAAAAACTGTTTTTT. Residues: CASTITGENEKLFF.

J is TRBJ1-5 and V is TRBV6-5; D is uncertain. The V gene's germline CDR1 is MNHEY and CDR2 SVGAGI. V was cut by 2 bases and J by 5 bases, with 7 bases left in between. CDR3 length: 13 residues. Here the CDR3 DNA reads TGTGCCAGCAGTTACGGCCGATATCAGCCCCAGCATTTT. Translation gives CASSYGRYQPQHF.